This T cell receptor (beta chain) originates from a study of blood T cell repertoires in COVID-19. The data were produced by immunoSEQ multiplex PCR, yet TCRdb's version contains in-frame clones alone and is incomplete. Seen here are about 240,000 clones, approximately 86% observed once, and the top ten hold about 3.3%. Ages ranged from about 18 to 89 years, with residence in 24 US areas. The CDR3 runs to 16 residues. The trim removed 5 bases at V and 7 bases at J, leaving 11 bases unmatched. The V gene's germline CDR1 is SGHVS and CDR2 FQNEAQ. The chain couples TRBV7-8 to TRBJ2-3; 11 bases match TRBD2. The TCR originated in a woman between 40 and 50 years old with acute COVID-19. Sequenced material: PBMCs or T cells enriched from blood (not recorded which). Here the CDR3 reads CASSIFSGRAGNTQYF. CDR3 bases: TGTGCCAGCAGCATTTTTAGCGGGAGGGCCGGGAATACGCAGTATTTT.